This entry lists 19 T cell receptor beta chains sequenced from one sample in a study of blood T cell repertoires in COVID-19. Profiling relied on immunoSEQ multiplex PCR, and the TCRdb table lists in-frame clones only, not all of them. The sample has about 310,000 clones; about nine tenths are singletons. The sequencing input was PBMCs or T cells enriched from blood (not recorded which). Every receptor here comes from a woman aged 25 to 45 who had recovered from COVID-19.

V and J are TRBV6-6 and TRBJ1-2; 8 bases are shared with TRBD1. This CDR3 is built from 13 residues. After removal of 8 bases from V and 5 bases from J, the junction contained 7 bases not matched to a gene. Germline V gene lookup returns CDR1 MNHNY and CDR2 SVGAGI (reference sequence). In DNA form, the CDR3 reads TGTGCCAGCGAACAGGGGGGAAGGTATGGCTACACCTTC. It yields the protein CASEQGGRYGYTF.

The chain couples TRBV10-2 to TRBJ1-1, with unresolved D. This CDR3 is 13 amino acids long. Germline-derived CDR1 and CDR2 are WSHSY and SAAADI. Trimming left V 8 bases short and J 1 base short, with 11 bases between. CDR3 loop: CASRLGGNTEAFF. In nucleotides, the CDR3 is TGCGCCAGCCGCCTGGGAGGGAACACTGAAGCTTTCTTT.

The chain is built from TRBV10-3 and TRBJ1-1, with TRBD1 as a possible D gene (6 bases). The ends were cut back, 2 bases at V and 0 bases at J, with 10 bases in the middle. The CDR3 sequence is 15 residues long. Germline-derived CDR1 and CDR2 are ENHRY and SYGVKD. The CDR3 region is CAISERGGMNTEAFF. The CDR3 DNA is TGTGCCATCAGTGAGAGGGGGGGCATGAACACTGAAGCTTTCTTT.

The chain employs TRBV7-9 and TRBJ2-7, with D perhaps matching TRBD2 (6 bases). The germline gives CDR1 SEHNR, CDR2 FQNEAQ (reference sequence). V gave up 1 base and J gave up 5 bases, with 18 bases separating them. This CDR3 contains 16 residues. The CDR3 nucleotides are TGTGCCAGCAGCTTAGAGGGTTCGCGGCGGGACCACGAGCAGTACTTC. It codes for CASSLEGSRRDHEQYF.

The chain carries TRBV7-2 and TRBJ2-5, with 7 bases identical to TRBD1. V lost 8 bases to trimming and J lost 0 bases; unmatched junction nucleotides: 0. There are 12 residues in the CDR3. The germline V gene encodes CDR1 SGHTA and CDR2 FQGNSA. CDR3 sequence reads: CASGQDQETQYF. CDR3 sequence (DNA): TGTGCCAGCGGACAGGACCAAGAGACCCAGTACTTC.

V usage is TRBV4-1 and J usage is TRBJ1-6, with D tentatively TRBD1 (5 bases). Germline V gene sequence: CDR1 MGHRA, CDR2 YSYEKL. Trimming stripped 1 base from V and 8 bases from J, with 18 bases between. The CDR3 totals 17 residues. CDR3 nucleotide sequence: TGCGCCAGCAGCCAAGGGGGCGGAAGACCGGGCGATTCACCCCTCCACTTT. Translated: CASSQGGGRPGDSPLHF.

This sequence joins TRBV10-3 and TRBJ2-7; 7 nucleotides agree with TRBD2. The germline CDR1 and CDR2 sequences are ENHRY and SYGVKD. This CDR3 spans 14 amino acids. After removal of 4 bases from V and 2 bases from J, the junction contained 5 bases not matched to a gene. The CDR3 DNA reads TGTGCCATCAGTGGGCTAGCGGAGGCCTACGAGCAGTACTTC. As protein: CAISGLAEAYEQYF.

V and J are TRBV10-3 and TRBJ1-1; no reliable D call. The length of the CDR3 is 12 residues. The germline V gene has CDR1 ENHRY and CDR2 SYGVKD. Trimming pared 6 bases from V and 3 bases from J, leaving 8 bases between. Written as DNA, the CDR3 is TGTGCCATCAGGGCGCGGGACACTGAAGCTTTCTTT. Amino acid sequence: CAIRARDTEAFF.

In DNA, the CDR3 is TGTGCCAGCAGCCTCTCCGGGGGGGGTAGCCAGCCCCAGCATTTT. It encodes CASSLSGGGSQPQHF. The chain employs TRBV4-2 and TRBJ1-5, with a tentative D call TRBD1 (5 bases). Trimming removed 4 bases from V and 7 bases from J, with 17 bases in between. The CDR3 is 15 residues long. Germline assignment: CDR1 LGHNA and CDR2 YNFKEQ.

In regard to this clone: A junction end diverges from the germline sequence, so it may reflect a read error. V gene TRBV7-2 combines with J gene TRBJ2-1, with D possibly TRBD1 on 6 matching bases. This CDR3 comprises 14 residues. From germline, CDR1 is SGHTA and CDR2 FQGNSA. The CDR3 loop is CASSNHRSGTSMLF. DNA for the CDR3: TGTGCCAGCAGCAATCACCGCTCCGGGACATCTATGCTCTTC.

V usage is TRBV2 and J usage is TRBJ1-1; a possible D gene is TRBD1 (6 bases). Germline V gene lookup returns CDR1 SNHLY and CDR2 FYNNEI. Deletions cut 0 bases from V and 5 bases from J, with 10 bases between. The length of the CDR3 is 14 residues. As DNA, the CDR3 is TGTGCCAGCAGTGAAGCGGGGGCTGAGACTGAAGCTTTCTTT. This sequence encodes CASSEAGAETEAFF.

This clone has just one count. The V and J genes are TRBV7-2 and TRBJ2-7; 10 bases are shared with TRBD2. Trimming removed 3 bases from V and 5 bases from J; junction bases left unmatched: 7. In germline, CDR1 is SGHTA, CDR2 FQGNSA. The CDR3 totals 15 residues. CDR3 nucleotides: TGTGCCAGCAGCTTGTTAGCGGGAGGACCGAACGAGCAGTACTTC. Translating gives CASSLLAGGPNEQYF.

The chain recombines TRBV19 with TRBJ2-1; 11 bases align to TRBD2. CDR1 is LNHDA, CDR2 SQIVND, per germline (reference sequence). CDR3 size: 15 residues. V trimming: 5 bases; J trimming: 5 bases; junction bases outside the gene matches: 5. CDR3 in amino acids: CASSFTSGGNNEQFF. CDR3 coding DNA: TGTGCCAGTAGTTTTACTAGCGGGGGTAACAATGAGCAGTTCTTC.

This chain uses TRBV10-3 with TRBJ2-1, with D perhaps matching TRBD2 (5 bases). From germline, CDR1 is ENHRY and CDR2 SYGVKD. V was shortened by 6 bases and J by 2 bases, with 8 bases between the two germline ends. The CDR3 length is 13 residues. The CDR3 DNA reads as TGTGCCATCAGGGACTCGACCTACAATGAGCAGTTCTTC. Amino acid sequence: CAIRDSTYNEQFF.

The table lists this clone with a few counts. V usage is TRBV5-1 and J usage is TRBJ1-2, with 7 nucleotides matching TRBD1. This CDR3 is built from 14 residues. The J segment lost 4 bases and the V segment lost 0 bases, leaving 3 bases of the junction unmatched. Germline V gene lookup returns CDR1 SGHRS and CDR2 YFSETQ. The CDR3 reads CASSLGGGAYGYTF. The CDR3 bases are TGCGCCAGCAGCTTGGGAGGGGGCGCCTATGGCTACACCTTC.

In this sample, this clone turned up once. This chain connects TRBV2 to TRBJ1-2; D perhaps matches TRBD1 (5 bases). This CDR3 is 16 amino acids long. Germline CDR1 is SNHLY and CDR2 is FYNNEI. V dropped 4 bases and J dropped 4 bases, with 19 bases sitting between them. CDR3 DNA sequence: TGTGCCAGCAGTGCCCCCCAGGGAGGCTCTGTCTATGGCTACACCTTC. This codes for CASSAPQGGSVYGYTF.

The J gene is TRBJ2-1, the V gene TRBV30; 11 bases agree with TRBD2. This CDR3 has 15 amino acids. The V segment lost 4 bases and the J segment 3 bases; nucleotides outside the gene matches: 5. From germline, CDR1 is GTSNPN and CDR2 SVGIG (reference sequence). Here the CDR3 DNA reads TGTGCCTGGAATGACGGACTAGCGGGCTACAATGAGCAGTTCTTC. It encodes CAWNDGLAGYNEQFF.

The chain links TRBV5-4 to TRBJ2-1, with D maybe TRBD1 (5 bases). The V end lost 2 bases, the J end lost 5 bases, and 11 bases lay between the germline ends. The CDR3 runs to 14 residues. The germline V gene has CDR1 SGHNT and CDR2 YYREEE (reference sequence). CDR3 amino acids: CASSLAQDNNEQFF. The CDR3 DNA is TGTGCCAGCAGCTTAGCGCAGGACAACAATGAGCAGTTCTTC.

The chain links TRBV12-3 or TRBV12-4 to TRBJ1-1; D unclear. This CDR3 region has 13 residues. Deletions cut 5 bases from V and 3 bases from J, with 10 bases between. The CDR3 nucleotides read TGTGCCAGCAGTCCCCTCGGTGACACTGAAGCTTTCTTT. Encoded protein: CASSPLGDTEAFF.